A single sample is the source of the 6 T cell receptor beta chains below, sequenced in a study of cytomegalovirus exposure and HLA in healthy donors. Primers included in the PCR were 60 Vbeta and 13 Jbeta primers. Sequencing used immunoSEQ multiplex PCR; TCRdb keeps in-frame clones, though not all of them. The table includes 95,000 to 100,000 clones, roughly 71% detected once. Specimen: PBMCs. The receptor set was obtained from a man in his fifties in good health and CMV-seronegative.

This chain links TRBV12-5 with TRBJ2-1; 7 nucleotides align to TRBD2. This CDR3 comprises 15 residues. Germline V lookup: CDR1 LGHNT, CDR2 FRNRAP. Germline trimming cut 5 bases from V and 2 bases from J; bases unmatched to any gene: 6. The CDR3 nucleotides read TGTGCTAGTGGTGGAGGGCTAGCGGCCTACAATGAGCAGTTCTTC. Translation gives CASGGGLAAYNEQFF.

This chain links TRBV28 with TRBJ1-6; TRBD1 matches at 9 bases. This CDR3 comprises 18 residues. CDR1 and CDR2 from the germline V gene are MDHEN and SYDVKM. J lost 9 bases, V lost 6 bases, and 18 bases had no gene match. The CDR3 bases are TGTGCCAGCAGATCACCCTCCTCCACAGGGGGCTTACGTTCACCCCTCCACTTT. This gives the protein CASRSPSSTGGLRSPLHF.

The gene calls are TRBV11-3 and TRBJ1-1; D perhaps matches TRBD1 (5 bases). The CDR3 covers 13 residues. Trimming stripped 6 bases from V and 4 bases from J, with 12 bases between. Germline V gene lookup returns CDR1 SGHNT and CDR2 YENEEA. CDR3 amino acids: CASRGRGPTEAFF. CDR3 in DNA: TGTGCCAGCAGAGGGAGGGGTCCCACTGAAGCTTTCTTT.

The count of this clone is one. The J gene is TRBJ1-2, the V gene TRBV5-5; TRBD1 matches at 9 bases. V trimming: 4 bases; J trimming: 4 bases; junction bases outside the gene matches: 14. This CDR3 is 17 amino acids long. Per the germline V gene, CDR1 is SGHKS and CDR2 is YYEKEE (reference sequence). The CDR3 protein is CASSITGGAQSIYGYTF. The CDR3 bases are TGTGCCAGCAGCATCACAGGGGGCGCCCAGAGTATCTATGGCTACACCTTC.

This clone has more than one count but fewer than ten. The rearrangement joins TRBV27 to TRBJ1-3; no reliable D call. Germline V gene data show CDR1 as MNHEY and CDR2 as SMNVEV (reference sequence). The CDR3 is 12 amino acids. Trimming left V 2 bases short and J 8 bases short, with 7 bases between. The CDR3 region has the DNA TGTGCCAGCAGTTTACATGCGGACACCATATATTTT. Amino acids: CASSLHADTIYF.

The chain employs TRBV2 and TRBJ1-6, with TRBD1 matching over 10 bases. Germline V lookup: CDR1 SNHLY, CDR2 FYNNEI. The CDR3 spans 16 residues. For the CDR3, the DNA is TGTGCGTACAGGAAGCCCCTGGGGACAGGGGCCTCACCCCTCCACTTT. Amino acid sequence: CAYRKPLGTGASPLHF.